Presented here are 21 T cell receptor beta chains from one specimen sequenced in a study of chemoradiotherapy in HPV16-positive cancers. Here immunoSEQ multiplex PCR was the method, and the copy in TCRdb shows in-frame clones only, minus some. The table records around 5,000 clones, approximately 94% of them present only once. The specimen comprised tumor tissue, sampled from a patient who underwent chemoradiotherapy. These receptors were taken from a human donor with HPV-associated anogenital cancer.

This chain connects TRBV9 to TRBJ2-1; the D gene is possibly TRBD2 (6 bases). The CDR3 totals 16 residues. Trimming left V 0 bases short and J 5 bases short, with 15 bases between. The germline V gene has CDR1 SGDLS and CDR2 YYNGEE. This CDR3 is CASSVATSLAHNEQFF. The CDR3, as DNA: TGTGCCAGCAGCGTAGCAACTAGCTTAGCCCACAATGAGCAGTTCTTC. Full variable domain (rest looked up from reference TRBV9 and TRBJ2-1): DSGVTQTPKHLITATGQRVTLRCSPRSGDLSVYWYQQSLDQGLQFLIQYYNGEERAKGNILERFSAQQFPDLHSELNLSSLELGDSALYFCASSVATSLAHNEQFFGPGTRLTVL.

The V and J genes are TRBV13 and TRBJ1-2; D call uncertain. The CDR3 spans 11 residues. Trimming removed 5 bases from V and 7 bases from J, with 8 bases in between. CDR1 PRHDT and CDR2 FYEKMQ come from the germline V gene (reference sequence). The DNA of the CDR3 is TGTGCCAGCAGCCTGAGGGTTGGCTACACCTTC. It specifies CASSLRVGYTF.

The chain combines TRBV5-4 with TRBJ1-4; D is possibly TRBD1 (5 bases). Trimming removed 3 bases at V and 6 bases at J, with 12 bases between. The CDR3 length is 14 residues. Germline CDR1 is SGHNT and CDR2 is YYREEE (reference sequence). DNA for the CDR3: TGTGCCAGCAGCTCGAGGGGAAGAGATGAAAAACTGTTTTTT. Translated, it gives CASSSRGRDEKLFF.

The CDR3 loop reads CSVAQMNTEAFF. DNA for the CDR3: TGCAGCGTTGCCCAGATGAACACTGAAGCTTTCTTT. The chain combines TRBV29-1 with TRBJ1-1; D unresolved. The germline gives CDR1 SQVTM, CDR2 ANQGSEA. With 4 bases removed from V and 0 bases from J, the gap between germline ends came to 6 bases. The CDR3 is 12 residues long.

The table lists this clone with a count of one. The chain couples TRBV7-9 to TRBJ2-7; 8 nucleotides line up with TRBD1. This CDR3 region has 15 residues. Per germline, CDR1 SEHNR and CDR2 FQNEAQ (reference sequence). The V and J ends lost 5 bases and 2 bases, in that order; junction bases with no gene match: 8. The CDR3 coding sequence is TGTGCCAGCAGCGCGCGGACAGGGCCTCCCTACGAGCAGTACTTC. Encoded protein: CASSARTGPPYEQYF.

The CDR3 DNA is TGTGCCTCGGCGACAGGGACGCATAATTCACCCCTCCACTTT. Amino acids: CASATGTHNSPLHF. The gene calls are TRBV7-2 and TRBJ1-6; 7 bases fit TRBD1. V lost 11 bases and J lost 5; bases outside the gene matches: 9. The CDR3 consists of 14 residues. CDR1 and CDR2 from the germline V gene are SGHTA and FQGNSA.

V usage is TRBV9 and J usage is TRBJ1-2; D uncertain. This CDR3 comprises 15 residues. Germline loops: CDR1 SGDLS, CDR2 YYNGEE. V shed 0 bases and J shed 0 bases, with 9 bases lying between them. The CDR3 spells CASSVGFTSNYGYTF. In DNA form, the CDR3 reads TGTGCCAGCAGCGTAGGCTTTACCTCTAACTATGGCTACACCTTC.

This clone is a singleton in its sample. The CDR3 region has the DNA TGTGCCAGCAGCTTGAACCCGGGACTTTACAATGAGCAGTTCTTC. The encoded protein is CASSLNPGLYNEQFF. The chain employs TRBV7-2 and TRBJ2-1, with D perhaps TRBD2 (6 bases). The V gene's germline CDR1 is SGHTA and CDR2 FQGNSA. The CDR3 is 15 amino acids. Trimming shortened V by 3 bases and J by 4 bases, and 13 bases separated the two germline ends. The whole variable domain, filled in from reference TRBV7-2 and TRBJ2-1, reads GAGVSQSPSNKVTEKGKDVELRCDPISGHTALYWYRQSLGQGLEFLIYFQGNSAPDKSGLPSDRFSAERTGGSVSTLTIQRTQQEDSAVYLCASSLNPGLYNEQFFGPGTRLTVL.

The rearrangement links TRBV4-1 to TRBJ1-1; D unclear. This CDR3 spans 14 amino acids. CDR1 is MGHRA and CDR2 is YSYEKL in the germline V gene. The V gene lost 3 bases and the J gene lost 6 bases, with 14 bases spanning the gap. For the CDR3, the DNA is TGCGCCAGCAGCCATATCACTGGGAGGGCTGAAGCTTTCTTT. Its translation: CASSHITGRAEAFF.

The chain couples TRBV7-3 to TRBJ2-7; TRBD1 matches at 10 bases. The germline V gene encodes CDR1 SGHTA and CDR2 FQGTGA. With V trimmed by 5 bases and J by 3 bases, 7 bases remained unmatched. The CDR3 loop spans 15 amino acids. The CDR3 loop is CASSQGGTGVYEQYF. CDR3 nucleotides: TGTGCCAGCAGCCAGGGCGGGACAGGGGTCTACGAGCAGTACTTC.

The chain employs TRBV9 and TRBJ1-1; possibly TRBD1 for D (6 bases). The CDR3 contains 16 residues. Germline CDR1 is SGDLS and CDR2 is YYNGEE. V gave up 0 bases and J gave up 4 bases, with 16 bases separating them. The CDR3 is CASSVAHRTDSTEAFF. CDR3 coding DNA: TGTGCCAGCAGCGTAGCTCACCGGACAGATTCCACTGAAGCTTTCTTT.

J is TRBJ1-2 and V is TRBV5-1, with D possibly being TRBD1 (6 bases). The CDR3 covers 13 residues. The germline gives CDR1 SGHRS, CDR2 YFSETQ. V shed 4 bases and J shed 6 bases, with 13 bases lying between them. The CDR3 sequence: CASSIQGEDGYTF. DNA for the CDR3: TGCGCCAGCAGCATACAGGGTGAAGATGGCTACACCTTC. The whole variable domain, remainder taken from reference TRBV5-1 and TRBJ1-2, is KAGVTQTPRYLIKTRGQQVTLSCSPISGHRSVSWYQQTPGQGLQFLFEYFSETQRNKGNFPGRFSGRQFSNSRSEMNVSTLELGDSALYLCASSIQGEDGYTFGSGTRLTVV.

V usage is TRBV19 and J usage is TRBJ2-3, with TRBD2 matching 13 bases. Looked up from germline, CDR1 is LNHDA and CDR2 is SQIVND (reference sequence). V lost 5 bases, J lost 5 bases, and 7 bases stayed unmatched. The CDR3 length is 16 residues. The CDR3, as DNA: TGTGCCAGTAGTCCTCTGGGACTAGCGGGAAAAGATACGCAGTATTTT. Protein product: CASSPLGLAGKDTQYF.

The chain has TRBV19 and TRBJ1-2; D might be TRBD1 (6 bases). The germline V gene has CDR1 LNHDA and CDR2 SQIVND (reference sequence). The germline V and J ends were trimmed by 6 bases and 3 bases, with 17 bases remaining between them. This CDR3 has 15 amino acids. As DNA, the CDR3 is TGTGCCAGTAGACTGGCCCAGGGGACTTACTATGGCTACACCTTC. Translation: CASRLAQGTYYGYTF. Looking up the rest from reference TRBV19 and TRBJ1-2 gives the full variable domain: DGGITQSPKYLFRKEGQNVTLSCEQNLNHDAMYWYRQDPGQGLRLIYYSQIVNDFQKGDIAEGYSVSREKKESFPLTVTSAQKNPTAFYLCASRLAQGTYYGYTFGSGTRLTVV.

The chain employs TRBV10-3 and TRBJ1-4; 8 positions agree with TRBD1. The ends lost 8 bases at V and 2 bases at J; junction bases unmatched: 7. The CDR3 covers 15 residues. Germline V gene lookup returns CDR1 ENHRY and CDR2 SYGVKD. The CDR3 sequence: CAISKTGETNEKLFF. The CDR3 nucleotides read TGTGCCATCTCCAAGACAGGGGAGACTAATGAAAAACTGTTTTTT.

The chain uses TRBV7-8 and TRBJ1-5; TRBD1 is a possible D gene (5 bases). Trimming stripped 4 bases from V and 0 bases from J, with 16 bases between. This CDR3 has 17 amino acids. The germline CDR1 and CDR2 sequences are SGHVS and FQNEAQ. This CDR3 reads CASSSQTVLNSNQPQHF. CDR3 nucleotide sequence: TGTGCCAGCAGCTCCCAGACAGTCCTTAATAGCAATCAGCCCCAGCATTTT. The complete variable domain, with remaining parts taken from reference TRBV7-8 and TRBJ1-5, reads GAGVSQSPRYKVAKRGQDVALRCDPISGHVSLFWYQQALGQGPEFLTYFQNEAQLDKSGLPSDRFFAERPEGSVSTLKIQRTQQEDSAVYLCASSSQTVLNSNQPQHFGDGTRLSIL.

The chain recombines TRBV5-1 with TRBJ1-3; TRBD1 matches at 8 bases. This CDR3 has 14 residues. Germline-derived CDR1 and CDR2 are SGHRS and YFSETQ. With 4 bases clipped from V and 4 bases from J, the junction kept 4 bases outside the gene matches. The CDR3 DNA reads TGCGCCAGCAGCCCGGACAGGGAAGGAAACACCATATATTTT. Encoded protein: CASSPDREGNTIYF.

V and J are TRBV7-6 and TRBJ2-7, with D perhaps TRBD1 (7 bases). CDR1 and CDR2 (germline): SGHVS, FNYEAQ. This CDR3 spans 12 amino acids. V was pared by 5 bases and J by 3 bases, with 8 bases between. CDR3 amino acids: CASSQGGYEQYF. CDR3 DNA: TGTGCCAGCAGCCAGGGGGGCTACGAGCAGTACTTC.

The rearrangement joins TRBV2 to TRBJ2-7; 7 bases agree with TRBD1. V shed 2 bases and J 3 bases; nucleotides not matched to a gene: 16. The CDR3 totals 18 residues. Germline CDR1 SNHLY, CDR2 FYNNEI. The CDR3 loop is CASSERHVWLGDSYEQYF. The CDR3 DNA reads TGTGCCAGCAGTGAACGCCATGTATGGCTTGGGGACAGCTACGAGCAGTACTTC.

J is TRBJ1-4 and V is TRBV30; 7 bases are a match to TRBD1. Germline V lookup: CDR1 GTSNPN, CDR2 SVGIG (reference sequence). The J segment lost 2 bases and the V segment lost 8 bases, leaving 5 bases of the junction unmatched. CDR3 length: 13 amino acids. The chain's CDR3 is CAGTGATNEKLFF. CDR3 in DNA: TGTGCCGGTACAGGGGCTACTAATGAAAAACTGTTTTTT.

The rearrangement links TRBV6-5 to TRBJ2-5, with 7 bases matching TRBD2. Germline V CDR1 and CDR2: MNHEY, SVGAGI. After removal of 2 bases from V and 6 bases from J, the junction contained 6 bases not matched to a gene. This CDR3 contains 14 residues. CDR3: CASSYRTSVQTQYF. The CDR3 bases are TGTGCCAGCAGTTACCGAACTAGCGTACAGACCCAGTACTTC.